This T cell receptor (beta chain) was profiled in a study of STAT5B mutations in CD4+ large granular lymphocyte leukemia. Overall study findings and caveats: Patient CD4-sorted repertoires stayed more clonal than healthy ones after leukemic-clone removal.

Generated by immunoSEQ multiplex PCR, the TCRdb table keeps only in-frame clones and is missing some. The table includes about 36,000 clones, roughly 82% detected once. Concerning this clone itself: No antigen is known for it.

V gave up 5 bases and J gave up 4 bases, with 17 bases separating them. CDR1 is MDHEN and CDR2 is SYDVKM in the germline V gene. The CDR3 runs to 15 residues. The chain couples TRBV28 to TRBJ1-1; D not resolved. What was sequenced was CD4+ T cells from blood buffy coats. The TCR sequence derives from a human donor in good health. The CDR3 loop reads CASSQWTGEGTEAFF. The CDR3 DNA is TGTGCCAGCAGTCAGTGGACGGGAGAAGGCACTGAAGCTTTCTTT.